The clone carrying this TCR beta chain is classed as medium-sized. Its antigen is still unknown. From blood, roughly 220-550 ng of genomic DNA served as TRB template. The CDR3 runs to 14 residues. In germline, CDR1 is MNHEY, CDR2 SMNVEV (reference sequence). V gave up 6 bases and J gave up 0 bases, with 10 bases separating them. Multiplex PCR with BIOMED2 TRB-A/B primer pools amplified TRB rearrangements. TCRdb reprocessed the multiplex PCR reads with MiXCR, giving one entry per CDR3 protein. This repertoire shows over 7,000 distinct CDR3 sequences, about 22% found once; its top ten account for over 3.5%. The data derive from a study of T and B cells in COVID-19 patients. Overall study: Peripheral blood came from COVID-19 patients with active infection or after recovery. Findings of the study overall: Of approximately 2,400 TCR clusters found only in the recovered cohort, fewer than 35 had low generation probability.

The origin of this receptor is a human donor who had recovered from COVID-19. The chain carries TRBV27 and TRBJ2-3; D gene unclear. Source material: blood. As DNA, the CDR3 is TGTGCCAGCAGACTATCCACTAGCACAGATACGCAGTATTTT. It translates to CASRLSTSTDTQYF.